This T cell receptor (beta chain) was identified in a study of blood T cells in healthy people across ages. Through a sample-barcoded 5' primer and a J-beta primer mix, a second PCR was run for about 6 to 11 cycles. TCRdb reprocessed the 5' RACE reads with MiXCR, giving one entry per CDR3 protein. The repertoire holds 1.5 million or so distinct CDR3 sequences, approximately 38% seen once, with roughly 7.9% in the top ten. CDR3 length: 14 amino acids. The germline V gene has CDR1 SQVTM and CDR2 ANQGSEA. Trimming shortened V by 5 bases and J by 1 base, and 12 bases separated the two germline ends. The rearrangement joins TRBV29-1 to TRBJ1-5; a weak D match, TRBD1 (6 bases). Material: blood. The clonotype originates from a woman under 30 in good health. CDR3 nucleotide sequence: TGCAGCGTTCAGGGGAGTGGGAGCAATCAGCCCCAGCATTTT. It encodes CSVQGSGSNQPQHF.